This T cell receptor (beta chain) was documented in a study of beta chain features in type 1 diabetes. Study-wide results and limits: Across patients, naive, central memory and Treg TCRB repertoires exhibited apparently greater similarity than was observed across healthy donors. Type 1 diabetes patients showed fewer insertions and more deletions at VDJ junctions. PCR might preferentially amplify shorter templates, equally in patients and controls.

On this clone: Its antigen is still unknown.

V was shortened by 2 bases and J by 2 bases, with 16 bases between the two germline ends. The germline V gene has CDR1 LNHDA and CDR2 SQIVND (reference sequence). This CDR3 spans 17 amino acids. The sequenced template was cDNA made from the entire isolated RNA. The data were produced by immunoSEQ multiplex PCR, yet TCRdb's version contains in-frame clones alone and is incomplete. Of 300,000 to 350,000 clones listed, 8% were seen once; the top ten hold 0.44%. This clonotype was obtained from a woman younger than 30 in good health. The material sequenced was central memory CD4+ T cells from blood. The V gene is TRBV19, the J gene TRBJ1-5; D is unresolved. The CDR3: CASSIRVGMVGNQPQHF. The CDR3 bases are TGTGCCAGTAGTATAAGAGTAGGGATGGTGGGCAATCAGCCCCAGCATTTT.